The subject of this entry is one T cell receptor beta chain. Trimming took 6 bases from V and 2 from J, leaving 14 bases between them. The CDR3 extends over 14 amino acids. CDR1 is ENHRY, CDR2 SYGVKD, per germline. The data are from a study of technical replicates of blood from a handful of donors. Here immunoSEQ multiplex PCR was the method, and the copy in TCRdb shows in-frame clones only, minus some. The sample records about 80,000 clones, more than 85% being singletons. This clonotype was sampled from a human donor in good health. The chain is built from TRBV10-3 and TRBJ2-7, with D tentatively TRBD1 (5 bases). The sequenced sample was T cells isolated from PBMCs. The CDR3 here is CAIRQGLRAYEQYF. In DNA, the CDR3 is TGTGCCATCAGGCAGGGTCTTCGCGCCTACGAGCAGTACTTC.